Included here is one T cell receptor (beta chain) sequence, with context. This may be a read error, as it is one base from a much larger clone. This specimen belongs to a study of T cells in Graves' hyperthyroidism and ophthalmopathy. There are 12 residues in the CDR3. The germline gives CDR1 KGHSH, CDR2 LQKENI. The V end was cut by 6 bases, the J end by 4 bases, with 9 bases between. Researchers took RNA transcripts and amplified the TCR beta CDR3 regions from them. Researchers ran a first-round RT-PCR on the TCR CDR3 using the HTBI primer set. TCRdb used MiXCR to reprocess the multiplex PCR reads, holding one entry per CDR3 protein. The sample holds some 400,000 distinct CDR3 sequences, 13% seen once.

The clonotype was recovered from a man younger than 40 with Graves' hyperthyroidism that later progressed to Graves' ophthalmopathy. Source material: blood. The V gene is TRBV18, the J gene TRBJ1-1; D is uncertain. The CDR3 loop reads CASSTKSTEAFF. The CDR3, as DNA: TGTGCCAGCTCCACAAAGAGCACTGAAGCTTTCTTT.